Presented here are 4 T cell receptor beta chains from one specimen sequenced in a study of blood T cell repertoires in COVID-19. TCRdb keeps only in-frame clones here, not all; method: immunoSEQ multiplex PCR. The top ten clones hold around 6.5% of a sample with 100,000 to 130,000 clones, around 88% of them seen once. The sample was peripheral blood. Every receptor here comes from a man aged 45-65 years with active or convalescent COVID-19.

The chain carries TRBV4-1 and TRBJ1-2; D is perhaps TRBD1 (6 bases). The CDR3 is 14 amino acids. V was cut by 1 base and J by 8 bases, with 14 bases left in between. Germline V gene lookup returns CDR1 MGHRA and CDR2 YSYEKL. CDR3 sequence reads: CASSQAGDNWGYTF. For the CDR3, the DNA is TGCGCCAGCAGCCAAGCAGGGGATAACTGGGGCTACACCTTC.

Here the CDR3 reads CASSYSWDRASDTQYF. The CDR3 DNA follows: TGTGCCAGCAGTTACTCGTGGGACAGGGCTTCAGATACGCAGTATTTT. The rearrangement joins TRBV6-6 to TRBJ2-3; 9 positions match TRBD1. The CDR3 sequence is 16 residues long. CDR1 is MNHNY and CDR2 is SVGAGI in the germline V gene (reference sequence). V shed 0 bases and J 4 bases; nucleotides not matched to a gene: 5.

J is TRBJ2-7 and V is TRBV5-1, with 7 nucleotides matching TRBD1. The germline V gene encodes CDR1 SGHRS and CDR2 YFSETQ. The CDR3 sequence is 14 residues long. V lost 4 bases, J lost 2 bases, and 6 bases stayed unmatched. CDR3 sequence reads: CASSQQGPPYEQYF. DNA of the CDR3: TGCGCCAGCAGCCAACAGGGGCCTCCCTACGAGCAGTACTTC.

CDR3 DNA sequence: TGTGCCAGCAGAGGGGACTCCTCAGGGCCCCAGTACTTC. Amino acid sequence: CASRGDSSGPQYF. The chain couples TRBV28 to TRBJ2-5; maybe TRBD2 (6 bases). The CDR3 is 13 amino acids. V was clipped by 6 bases and J by 9 bases, with 17 bases between them. Germline lookup yields CDR1 MDHEN and CDR2 SYDVKM.